One sample yielded the 10 T cell receptor beta chains listed below, sequenced in a study of memory CD4+ T cells and cytomegalovirus serostatus. Assay: immunoSEQ multiplex PCR; the TCRdb copy retains only in-frame clones and omits some. Altogether tens of thousands of clones are present, 60% to 85% being singletons, with the ten largest covering 5% to 7%. The sort gate was single viable CD3+CD4+CD8-CD45RO+ cells for memory CD4+ T cells. The sequencing sample was made of memory CD4+ T cells from blood. The receptors originated from an adult in good health and CMV-seronegative.

This clone was counted once. This sequence joins TRBV28 and TRBJ1-2, with D maybe TRBD1 (5 bases). V was pared by 6 bases and J by 1 base, with 12 bases between. The germline V gene encodes CDR1 MDHEN and CDR2 SYDVKM. This CDR3 comprises 14 residues. CDR3 bases: TGTGCCAGCAGCCGAGGGACCTATAACTATGGCTACACCTTC. It codes for CASSRGTYNYGYTF.

The rearrangement uses TRBV28 and TRBJ2-1; the D gene is possibly TRBD1 (6 bases). This CDR3 spans 16 amino acids. The V end lost 7 bases, the J end lost 0 bases, and 16 bases lay between the germline ends. Germline V lookup: CDR1 MDHEN, CDR2 SYDVKM. The CDR3: CASKGRAGDSYNEQFF. CDR3 DNA: TGTGCCAGCAAAGGAAGGGCAGGGGACTCCTACAATGAGCAGTTCTTC.

This chain joins TRBV28 and TRBJ2-6; 10 nucleotides line up with TRBD1. V lost 1 base and J lost 1; bases outside the gene matches: 4. Germline CDR1 and CDR2: MDHEN and SYDVKM. The CDR3 totals 18 residues. CDR3 region: CASSLFGDRGSGANVLTF. The CDR3 coding sequence is TGTGCCAGCAGTTTATTCGGGGACAGGGGATCTGGGGCCAACGTCCTGACTTTC.

The rearrangement joins TRBV5-1 to TRBJ2-7; 14 bases align to TRBD2. The CDR3 extends over 15 amino acids. Germline lookup yields CDR1 SGHRS and CDR2 YFSETQ. Unmatched junction bases numbered 2, after V lost 4 bases and J lost 2 bases. CDR3 protein: CASSGGLAGAYEQYF. The CDR3 DNA sequence: TGCGCCAGCAGCGGGGGACTAGCGGGAGCCTACGAGCAGTACTTC.

The chain combines TRBV7-2 with TRBJ1-4, with TRBD1 as a possible D gene (5 bases). CDR1 is SGHTA, CDR2 FQGNSA, per germline. Between the trimmed V and J ends, which lost 5 bases and 4 bases, there was a span of 11 bases. The CDR3 consists of 14 residues. The CDR3 bases are TGTGCCAGCAGCGTCCAGGGAAGTAATGAAAAACTGTTTTTT. It codes for CASSVQGSNEKLFF.

This clone was seen a single time. The V call is TRBV5-6, the J call TRBJ2-3; perhaps TRBD1 as D (6 bases). V dropped 4 bases and J dropped 1 base, with 10 bases sitting between them. Germline lookup yields CDR1 SGHDT and CDR2 YYEEEE. The CDR3 sequence is 14 residues long. CDR3 in DNA: TGTGCCAGCAGCCCCTCAGGGGGCACAGATACGCAGTATTTT. The encoded protein is CASSPSGGTDTQYF.

This clone was seen more than once but under ten times. The chain employs TRBV10-3 and TRBJ1-2; D is possibly TRBD1 (6 bases). Germline loops: CDR1 ENHRY, CDR2 SYGVKD. This CDR3 comprises 15 residues. The V and J ends lost 3 bases and 7 bases respectively, with 18 bases between them. The CDR3 DNA follows: TGTGCCATCAGTGACCTCGAGGGGGGGATTGGTGGCTACACCTTC. This translates into CAISDLEGGIGGYTF.

The V gene is TRBV7-2, the J gene TRBJ2-4; D ambiguous. Trimming removed 5 bases at V and 3 bases at J, with 8 bases between. Looked up from germline, CDR1 is SGHTA and CDR2 is FQGNSA. The CDR3 is made up of 13 amino acids. CDR3 in DNA: TGTGCCAGCAGCCGCCCAGGCAAAAACATTCAGTACTTC. Translation gives CASSRPGKNIQYF.

The chain carries TRBV7-3 and TRBJ2-5; D is unresolved. The CDR3 totals 13 residues. Per germline, CDR1 SGHTA and CDR2 FQGTGA. Between the trimmed V and J ends, which lost 0 bases and 4 bases, there was a span of 6 bases. The CDR3 coding sequence is TGTGCCAGCAGCTTAACGTTTAGAGAGACCCAGTACTTC. This encodes CASSLTFRETQYF. Supplemented by reference TRBV7-3 and TRBJ2-5, the full variable domain reads GAGVSQTPSNKVTEKGKYVELRCDPISGHTALYWYRQSLGQGPEFLIYFQGTGAADDSGLPNDRFFAVRPEGSVSTLKIQRTERGDSAVYLCASSLTFRETQYFGPGTRLLVL.

The rearrangement uses TRBV18 and TRBJ1-2; the D is unclear. Germline V gives CDR1 KGHSH, CDR2 LQKENI. CDR3 length: 15 amino acids. Trimming shortened V by 1 base and J by 8 bases, and 17 bases separated the two germline ends. CDR3 DNA: TGTGCCAGCTCACCACGAGTAACTGGGGAGCGCGGCTACACCTTC. Translated, it gives CASSPRVTGERGYTF.